What follows are 30 T cell receptor beta chains derived from one specimen sequenced in a study of T cells in localized non-small cell lung cancer. The method was immunoSEQ multiplex PCR; TCRdb's version includes in-frame clones alone and lacks a portion of them. The data contain 50,000 to 75,000 clones, 70% to 90% of them singletons. The source was peripheral blood, collected before any cancer treatment. The receptors come from a man between 40 and 70 years old with stage I squamous cell lung carcinoma.

The V gene is TRBV4-2, the J gene TRBJ1-5; 11 bases match TRBD1. Germline CDR1 is LGHNA and CDR2 is YNFKEQ. The V segment lost 3 bases and the J segment 6 bases; nucleotides outside the gene matches: 4. The CDR3 is 15 residues long. CDR3 coding DNA: TGTGCCAGCAGCCATGGACAGGGGGCAGGTCAGCCCCAGCATTTT. Translating gives CASSHGQGAGQPQHF.

V is TRBV11-2 and J is TRBJ2-3; D is undetermined. This CDR3 is built from 15 residues. CDR1 is SGHAT and CDR2 is FQNNGV in the germline V gene. The V end was cut by 5 bases, the J end by 2 bases, with 14 bases between. Here the CDR3 reads CASSPLGLITDTQYF. CDR3 nucleotide sequence: TGTGCCAGCAGCCCACTCGGGCTAATCACAGATACGCAGTATTTT.

J is TRBJ1-4 and V is TRBV18; 9 bases match TRBD1. The trim removed 3 bases at V and 7 bases at J, leaving 12 bases unmatched. CDR1 is KGHSH, CDR2 LQKENI, per germline. This CDR3 region has 17 residues. This CDR3 reads CASSPLSPGTGFEKLFF. In nucleotides, the CDR3 is TGTGCCAGCTCACCTCTGTCCCCCGGGACAGGGTTTGAAAAACTGTTTTTT.

With respect to this clone: In the same sample, other DNA sequences code for this CDR3. The gene calls are TRBV20-1 and TRBJ2-7; the D call may be TRBD1 or TRBD2 (5 bases each). V lost 7 bases to trimming and J lost 3 bases, with 10 bases between them. The CDR3 runs to 11 residues. Germline lookup yields CDR1 DFQATT and CDR2 SNEGSKA (reference sequence). The CDR3 DNA follows: TGCAGTGGCTTGAGGGGCTACGAGCAGTACTTC. Protein: CSGLRGYEQYF.

V is TRBV7-2 and J is TRBJ2-5, with TRBD2 identical over 15 bases. The CDR3 sequence is 16 residues long. Germline loops: CDR1 SGHTA, CDR2 FQGNSA. Unmatched junction bases numbered 6, after V lost 5 bases and J lost 5 bases. The CDR3 loop reads CASSPGLAGGAETQYF. In DNA, the CDR3 is TGTGCCAGCAGCCCAGGACTAGCGGGAGGGGCTGAGACCCAGTACTTC.

The rearrangement joins TRBV2 to TRBJ2-5, with a weak D call TRBD2 (5 bases). The V end was cut by 7 bases, the J end by 7 bases, with 22 bases between. The germline V gene has CDR1 SNHLY and CDR2 FYNNEI. This CDR3 contains 15 residues. CDR3 coding DNA: TGTGCCAGCACTATAACTAAAGCGGATGTGGGGACCCAGTACTTC. Its protein product is CASTITKADVGTQYF.

The gene calls are TRBV28 and TRBJ1-4; a weak D match, TRBD1 (6 bases). The CDR3 contains 13 residues. V lost 3 bases and J lost 6, with 8 bases in between. Germline V lookup: CDR1 MDHEN, CDR2 SYDVKM. The CDR3 nucleotides are TGTGCCAGCAGTTTCGGACAGTATGAAAAACTGTTTTTT. Translated: CASSFGQYEKLFF.

This chain uses TRBV19 with TRBJ1-2; D unresolved. The CDR3 runs to 13 residues. With 7 bases removed from V and 4 bases from J, the gap between germline ends came to 13 bases. Germline V gene sequence: CDR1 LNHDA, CDR2 SQIVND (reference sequence). CDR3: CASTTGPSYGYTF. DNA for the CDR3: TGTGCCAGTACCACTGGTCCCAGCTATGGCTACACCTTC. Full variable domain (remainder filled in from reference TRBV19 and TRBJ1-2): DGGITQSPKYLFRKEGQNVTLSCEQNLNHDAMYWYRQDPGQGLRLIYYSQIVNDFQKGDIAEGYSVSREKKESFPLTVTSAQKNPTAFYLCASTTGPSYGYTFGSGTRLTVV.

V and J are TRBV28 and TRBJ1-3, with no clear D. From germline, CDR1 is MDHEN and CDR2 SYDVKM. The V end was cut by 8 bases, the J end by 9 bases, with 14 bases between. The CDR3 is 12 amino acids. DNA of the CDR3: TGTGCCAGCGGGAGGCTTGAAGGCACCATATATTTT. As protein: CASGRLEGTIYF.

The gene calls are TRBV28 and TRBJ2-3; D remains unclear. The length of the CDR3 is 11 residues. Germline-derived CDR1 and CDR2 are MDHEN and SYDVKM. Trimming removed 8 bases at V and 6 bases at J, with 9 bases between. This CDR3 is CASSLHDTQYF. DNA for the CDR3: TGTGCCAGCTCCCTCCACGATACGCAGTATTTT.

This clone was detected only once. The V call is TRBV5-8, the J call TRBJ2-3; the D is unclear. The CDR3 has 14 residues. Trimming removed 0 bases at V and 2 bases at J, with 7 bases between. Per germline, CDR1 SGHTS and CDR2 YDEGEE. CDR3 loop: CASSLAVSTDTQYF. The CDR3 DNA sequence: TGTGCCAGCAGCTTGGCAGTATCCACAGATACGCAGTATTTT.

This chain uses TRBV7-2 with TRBJ2-2; 10 bases are shared with TRBD2. CDR1 and CDR2 (germline): SGHTA, FQGNSA. Trimming cost V 5 bases and J 5 bases; bases outside gene matches: 5. This CDR3 is 15 amino acids long. CDR3 DNA sequence: TGTGCCAGCAGCCCTCTAGCGGGAGAAACCGGGGAGCTGTTTTTT. Protein product: CASSPLAGETGELFF.

The gene calls are TRBV5-4 and TRBJ1-5; weak D call: TRBD1 (6 bases). CDR1 and CDR2 (germline): SGHNT, YYREEE (reference sequence). V was cut by 1 base and J by 11 bases, with 16 bases left in between. The CDR3 is 14 amino acids. The CDR3 sequence: CASSLRDTLRAQHF. In DNA, the CDR3 is TGTGCCAGCAGCTTGAGGGACACTCTTCGGGCCCAGCATTTT.

The J gene is TRBJ2-1, the V gene TRBV7-9; D is unclear. The CDR3 sequence is 11 residues long. Germline assignment: CDR1 SEHNR and CDR2 FQNEAQ (reference sequence). The V end lost 5 bases, the J end lost 9 bases, and 8 bases lay between the germline ends. In nucleotides, the CDR3 is TGTGCCAGCAGCCCCATTAGTGAGCAGTTCTTC. This codes for CASSPISEQFF.

In DNA, the CDR3 is TGTGCCAGCAGCCAGACCGGGGACAATGGCTACACCTTC. Translated: CASSQTGDNGYTF. The chain recombines TRBV9 with TRBJ1-2; D perhaps matches TRBD1 (6 bases). The CDR3 extends over 13 amino acids. Trimming removed 4 bases from V and 6 bases from J, with 13 bases in between. Germline lookup yields CDR1 SGDLS and CDR2 YYNGEE.

This clone was observed a few times. V gene TRBV6-5 combines with J gene TRBJ2-7; possible D gene TRBD1, 6 bases. Trimming removed 2 bases from V and 5 bases from J, with 16 bases in between. Germline CDR1 and CDR2: MNHEY and SVGAGI. This CDR3 is 15 amino acids long. The CDR3, as DNA: TGTGCCAGCAGTTACGAACCCGGCAGGGGCAACGAGCAGTACTTC. Its protein product is CASSYEPGRGNEQYF.

This chain joins TRBV4-3 and TRBJ2-5; TRBD1 matches at 8 bases. The V and J ends lost 0 bases and 14 bases, in that order; junction bases with no gene match: 8. Germline V gene sequence: CDR1 LGHNA, CDR2 YSLEER. This CDR3 is built from 13 residues. In DNA, the CDR3 is TGCGCCAGCAGCCAAGATCGGGACAGGTCGCCATACTTC. It yields the protein CASSQDRDRSPYF.

The rearrangement uses TRBV25-1 and TRBJ2-7; TRBD1 agrees at 7 bases. CDR1 is MGHDK, CDR2 SYGVNS, per germline. This CDR3 spans 13 amino acids. The J segment lost 0 bases and the V segment lost 8 bases, leaving 4 bases of the junction unmatched. The CDR3 DNA follows: TGTGCCAGCGTGGACAGGAGCTCCTACGAGCAGTACTTC. The encoded protein is CASVDRSSYEQYF.

The chain is built from TRBV19 and TRBJ1-5; D is ambiguous. V lost 4 bases and J lost 0, with 10 bases in between. This CDR3 has 15 amino acids. Germline lookup yields CDR1 LNHDA and CDR2 SQIVND (reference sequence). The DNA of the CDR3 is TGTGCCAGTAGTAGTAGGAGCGATAGCAATCAGCCCCAGCATTTT. It codes for CASSSRSDSNQPQHF. Full variable domain (remainder filled in from reference TRBV19 and TRBJ1-5): DGGITQSPKYLFRKEGQNVTLSCEQNLNHDAMYWYRQDPGQGLRLIYYSQIVNDFQKGDIAEGYSVSREKKESFPLTVTSAQKNPTAFYLCASSSRSDSNQPQHFGDGTRLSIL.

This clone was seen once. The chain joins TRBV29-1 to TRBJ2-3, with TRBD2 matching 7 bases. The V gene's germline CDR1 is SQVTM and CDR2 ANQGSEA. The CDR3 is made up of 12 amino acids. V was pared by 1 base and J by 5 bases, with 0 bases of the junction left unmatched. CDR3 residues: CSVEAGGDTQYF. CDR3 DNA sequence: TGCAGCGTTGAAGCGGGAGGAGATACGCAGTATTTT.

The chain recombines TRBV7-9 with TRBJ1-1; 7 nucleotides align to TRBD1. The CDR3 runs 14 residues. CDR1 SEHNR and CDR2 FQNEAQ come from the germline V gene (reference sequence). V lost 4 bases to trimming and J lost 7 bases; unmatched junction nucleotides: 9. The CDR3 here is CASSSIPWDSEAFF. Written as DNA, the CDR3 is TGTGCCAGCAGCTCCATACCCTGGGACAGTGAAGCTTTCTTT.

V and J are TRBV29-1 and TRBJ2-1, with D unresolved. CDR1 is SQVTM, CDR2 ANQGSEA, per germline. Trimming took off 5 bases at V and 4 bases at J, with 9 bases between the two ends. The CDR3 totals 12 residues. The CDR3: CSVSSAYNEQFF. Here the CDR3 DNA reads TGCAGCGTTTCGTCCGCGTACAATGAGCAGTTCTTC.

Regarding this clone: The junction and the germline gene differ at one end; a read error may be behind it. The chain carries TRBV9 and TRBJ2-7; 7 positions match TRBD1. Germline V lookup: CDR1 SGDLS, CDR2 YYNGEE. This CDR3 spans 12 amino acids. CDR3 sequence (DNA): TGTGCCAGCAGCTTACCCCCGGGACAGTTGCACTTC. Amino acid sequence: CASSLPPGQLHF. The full variable domain, its missing parts supplied by reference TRBV9 and TRBJ2-7, is DSGVTQTPKHLITATGQRVTLRCSPRSGDLSVYWYQQSLDQGLQFLIQYYNGEERAKGNILERFSAQQFPDLHSELNLSSLELGDSALYFCASSLPPGQLHFGPGTRLTVT.

The chain couples TRBV7-3 to TRBJ1-2; 7 nucleotides line up with TRBD1. This CDR3 is 13 amino acids long. Germline loops: CDR1 SGHTA, CDR2 FQGTGA. Trimming cost V 3 bases and J 6 bases; bases outside gene matches: 4. The CDR3 DNA follows: TGTGCCAGCAGCTTTCCACAGGGGAATGGCTACACCTTC. It specifies CASSFPQGNGYTF.

As for this clone: At the DNA level, this CDR3 is encoded by other sequences in the same sample as well. The V and J genes are TRBV29-1 and TRBJ2-5, with D perhaps matching TRBD2 (5 bases). The CDR3 totals 11 residues. Trimming shortened V by 2 bases and J by 5 bases, and 6 bases separated the two germline ends. Germline lookup yields CDR1 SQVTM and CDR2 ANQGSEA. CDR3 in amino acids: CSVERGETQYF. The CDR3 bases are TGCAGCGTTGAACGAGGGGAGACCCAGTACTTC.

V is TRBV4-2 and J is TRBJ2-2; 9 nucleotides line up with TRBD1. Germline V gene sequence: CDR1 LGHNA, CDR2 YNFKEQ. V shed 1 base, J shed 7 bases, and the junction held 4 bases outside the gene matches. The CDR3 is 15 amino acids. CDR3 amino acids: CASSQGTGVGGELFF. CDR3 bases: TGTGCCAGCAGCCAAGGGACAGGGGTCGGCGGGGAGCTGTTTTTT.

The chain uses TRBV2 and TRBJ2-1, with 7 bases lining up with TRBD1. V lost 6 bases, J lost 6 bases, and 8 bases stayed unmatched. The germline gives CDR1 SNHLY, CDR2 FYNNEI. The CDR3 runs to 14 residues. CDR3 in DNA: TGTGCCAGCAGCGAGAACCGGGACAGCAATGAGCAGTTCTTC. Protein: CASSENRDSNEQFF.

On this clone itself: Mismatch with germline at one junction end may stem from a read error. J is TRBJ2-3 and V is TRBV7-7; 8 nucleotides align to TRBD1. The germline CDR1 and CDR2 sequences are SSHAT and FNYEAQ (reference sequence). CDR3 length: 16 amino acids. In DNA form, the CDR3 reads TGTGCTAGCAGCCCCTTGACAGGGGTTGGGACAGATACGCAGTATTTT. Translated: CASSPLTGVGTDTQYF. The full variable domain, in which reference TRBV7-7 and TRBJ2-3 provide the parts outside the CDR3, is GAGVSQSPRYKVTKRGQDVTLRCDPISSHATLYWYQQALGQGPEFLTYFNYEAQPDKSGLPSDRFSAERPEGSISTLTIQRTEQRDSAMYRCASSPLTGVGTDTQYFGPGTRLTVL.

This chain uses TRBV6-1 with TRBJ2-1; 10 bases map to TRBD2. J gave up 6 bases and V 5 bases, and 4 bases lay outside the gene matches. This CDR3 contains 14 residues. CDR1 is MNHNS, CDR2 SASEGT, per germline. CDR3 protein: CASSPSGRFNEQFF. In nucleotides, the CDR3 is TGTGCCAGCAGTCCTAGCGGGAGATTCAATGAGCAGTTCTTC.

The V gene is TRBV5-1, the J gene TRBJ2-3, with D possibly matching TRBD2 (5 bases). The CDR3 is 15 residues long. Germline V gives CDR1 SGHRS, CDR2 YFSETQ. With 4 bases removed from V and 0 bases from J, the gap between germline ends came to 12 bases. CDR3: CASSPRRTSTDTQYF. The CDR3 DNA reads TGCGCCAGCAGCCCACGTCGGACTAGCACAGATACGCAGTATTTT.